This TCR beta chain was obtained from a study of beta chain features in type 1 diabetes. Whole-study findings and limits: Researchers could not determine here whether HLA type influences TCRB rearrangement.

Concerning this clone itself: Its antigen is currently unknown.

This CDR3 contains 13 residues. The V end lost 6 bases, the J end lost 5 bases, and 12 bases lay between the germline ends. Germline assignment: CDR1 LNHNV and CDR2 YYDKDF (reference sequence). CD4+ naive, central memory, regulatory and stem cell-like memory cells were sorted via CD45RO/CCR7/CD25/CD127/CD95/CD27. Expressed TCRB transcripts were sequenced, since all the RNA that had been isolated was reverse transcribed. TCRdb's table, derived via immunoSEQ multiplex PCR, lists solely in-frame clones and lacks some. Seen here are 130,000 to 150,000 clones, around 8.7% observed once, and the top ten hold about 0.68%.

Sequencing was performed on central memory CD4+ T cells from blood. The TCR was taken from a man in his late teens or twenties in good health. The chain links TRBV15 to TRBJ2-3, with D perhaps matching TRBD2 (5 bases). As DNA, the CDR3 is TGTGCCACCAGGAGCACCGGGGAAGATACGCAGTATTTT. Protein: CATRSTGEDTQYF.